The rows below give T cell receptor beta chains drawn from one sample of a study of T cells in Graves' hyperthyroidism and ophthalmopathy. MiXCR was run by TCRdb on the multiplex PCR reads, yielding one entry per CDR3 protein. The sample carries about 350,000 distinct CDR3 sequences, around 15% recorded once. Sequenced material: blood. These receptors were obtained from a woman aged 60-70 years with Graves' ophthalmopathy. The CDR3 runs from the conserved cysteine through the conserved F or W. Fields, in order: CDR3 protein, CDR3 DNA, J gene, clone size, D gene, V gene. D genes are given only for firm matches. Not all rows give a size; the values are once, few, many and, for expanded clones, a class.

CDR3 protein: CASSLSDRGLGNIQYF
CDR3 DNA: TGTGCCAGCAGTTTATCGGACAGGGGGTTGGGAAACATTCAGTACTTC
J gene: TRBJ2-4
clone size: many
D gene: TRBD1
V gene: TRBV28

CDR3 protein: CASASVSYNEQYF
CDR3 DNA: TGTGCCAGCGCGAGCGTATCCTACAATGAGCAGTACTTC
J gene: TRBJ2-7
clone size: .
D gene: .
V gene: TRBV4-2

CDR3 protein: CASSSPGLAGRDTQYF
CDR3 DNA: TGTGCCAGCAGCTCACCGGGACTAGCGGGAAGGGATACGCAGTATTTT
J gene: TRBJ2-3
clone size: .
D gene: TRBD2
V gene: TRBV28

CDR3 protein: CASGSVEREGQGEQFF
CDR3 DNA: TGCGCCAGCGGATCTGTGGAGCGGGAGGGCCAGGGTGAGCAGTTCTTC
J gene: TRBJ2-1
clone size: many
D gene: TRBD2
V gene: TRBV5-1

CDR3 protein: CASSPYRGLAGANEQFF
CDR3 DNA: TGCGCCAGCAGCCCTTATCGGGGACTAGCGGGAGCTAATGAGCAGTTCTTC
J gene: TRBJ2-1
clone size: .
D gene: TRBD2
V gene: TRBV5-1

CDR3 protein: CSVRRGGREQYF
CDR3 DNA: TGCAGCGTTCGAAGGGGAGGGCGGGAGCAGTACTTC
J gene: TRBJ2-7
clone size: .
D gene: TRBD2
V gene: TRBV29-1

CDR3 protein: CASSLSTPGASNQETQYF
CDR3 DNA: TGTGCCAGCAGCTTATCTACTCCAGGGGCCTCAAACCAAGAGACCCAGTACTTC
J gene: TRBJ2-5
clone size: once
D gene: .
V gene: TRBV7-3

CDR3 protein: CSARVLAGGGNEQFF
CDR3 DNA: TGCAGTGCTAGAGTCCTAGCGGGAGGAGGCAATGAGCAGTTCTTC
J gene: TRBJ2-1
clone size: many
D gene: TRBD2
V gene: TRBV20-1

CDR3 protein: CASSFKGANQPQHF
CDR3 DNA: TGTGCCAGCAGTTTCAAGGGGGCAAATCAGCCCCAGCATTTT
J gene: TRBJ1-5
clone size: many
D gene: TRBD1
V gene: TRBV28

CDR3 protein: CASSLQSNPTDTQYF
CDR3 DNA: TGCGCCAGCAGCCTCCAGTCAAATCCCACAGATACGCAGTATTTT
J gene: TRBJ2-3
clone size: many
D gene: .
V gene: TRBV5-1

CDR3 protein: CSGAGKQETQYF
CDR3 DNA: TGCAGTGGGGCAGGGAAACAAGAGACCCAGTACTTC
J gene: TRBJ2-5
clone size: .
D gene: .
V gene: TRBV20-1

CDR3 protein: CSLDRAGANVLTF
CDR3 DNA: TGCAGCTTGGACAGGGCTGGGGCCAACGTCCTGACTTTC
J gene: TRBJ2-6
clone size: .
D gene: TRBD1
V gene: TRBV20-1

CDR3 protein: CASSLQGPDTEAFF
CDR3 DNA: TGTGCCAGCAGCCTACAGGGGCCGGACACTGAAGCTTTCTTT
J gene: TRBJ1-1
clone size: few
D gene: TRBD1
V gene: TRBV7-9

CDR3 protein: CSAGRRDEQFF
CDR3 DNA: TGCAGTGCCGGAAGACGGGATGAGCAGTTCTTC
J gene: TRBJ2-1
clone size: few
D gene: .
V gene: TRBV20-1

CDR3 protein: CASSGRRTQQTLYGYTF
CDR3 DNA: TGTGCCAGCAGTGGGCGCCGGACCCAGCAAACCCTATATGGCTACACCTTC
J gene: TRBJ1-2
clone size: many
D gene: .
V gene: TRBV6-1

CDR3 protein: CASSPNSSGRSSYEQYF
CDR3 DNA: TGTGCCAGCAGTCCCAATTCTAGCGGTAGGAGCTCCTACGAGCAGTACTTC
J gene: TRBJ2-7
clone size: few
D gene: TRBD2
V gene: TRBV6-1

CDR3 protein: CASSGTYSNQPQHF
CDR3 DNA: TGTGCCAGCAGCGGGACTTATAGCAATCAGCCCCAGCATTTT
J gene: TRBJ1-5
clone size: .
D gene: .
V gene: TRBV7-2

CDR3 protein: CASSLSSVYNEQFF
CDR3 DNA: TGTGCCAGCAGTTTAAGCTCCGTCTACAATGAGCAGTTCTTC
J gene: TRBJ2-1
clone size: few
D gene: .
V gene: TRBV28

CDR3 protein: CASRAGGRNEQFF
CDR3 DNA: TGTGCCAGCCGTGCGGGAGGGCGGAATGAGCAGTTCTTC
J gene: TRBJ2-1
clone size: few
D gene: TRBD2
V gene: TRBV6-1

CDR3 protein: CASSLRVRADTQYF
CDR3 DNA: TGTGCCAGCAGTCTGCGGGTGCGCGCAGATACGCAGTATTTT
J gene: TRBJ2-3
clone size: many
D gene: .
V gene: TRBV27

CDR3 protein: CAWRQGVADTQYF
CDR3 DNA: TGTGCCTGGAGACAGGGGGTCGCAGATACGCAGTATTTT
J gene: TRBJ2-3
clone size: once
D gene: TRBD1
V gene: TRBV30

CDR3 protein: CASSLIRTGELFF
CDR3 DNA: TGTGCCAGCAGTTTAATACGGACCGGGGAGCTGTTTTTT
J gene: TRBJ2-2
clone size: many
D gene: .
V gene: TRBV12-3/TRBV12-4

CDR3 protein: CASSLMWDEQFF
CDR3 DNA: TGTGCCAGCAGTTTAATGTGGGATGAGCAGTTCTTC
J gene: TRBJ2-1
clone size: many
D gene: .
V gene: TRBV28

CDR3 protein: CASRGLEMENTEAFF
CDR3 DNA: TGTGCCAGTAGAGGACTGGAGATGGAGAACACTGAAGCTTTCTTT
J gene: TRBJ1-1
clone size: many
D gene: .
V gene: TRBV28

CDR3 protein: CASTGAGGPHEQYF
CDR3 DNA: TGTGCCAGCACGGGAGCGGGAGGGCCCCACGAGCAGTACTTC
J gene: TRBJ2-7
clone size: .
D gene: TRBD2
V gene: TRBV6-1

CDR3 protein: CASSPPEKGSGANVLTF
CDR3 DNA: TGTGCCAGCAGTCCCCCAGAGAAGGGGTCCGGGGCCAACGTCCTGACTTTC
J gene: TRBJ2-6
clone size: few
D gene: .
V gene: TRBV2

CDR3 protein: CASSPGTGAFSGANVLTF
CDR3 DNA: TGCGCCAGCAGCCCGGGGACAGGGGCTTTCTCTGGGGCCAACGTCCTGACTTTC
J gene: TRBJ2-6
clone size: .
D gene: TRBD1
V gene: TRBV5-1

CDR3 protein: CASSEGQGVQPQHF
CDR3 DNA: TGTGCCAGCAGTGAAGGCCAGGGTGTCCAGCCCCAGCATTTT
J gene: TRBJ1-5
clone size: .
D gene: .
V gene: TRBV2

CDR3 protein: CASSLSGSRGAKNIQYF
CDR3 DNA: TGTGCCAGCAGCTTATCAGGATCCAGAGGGGCCAAAAACATTCAGTACTTC
J gene: TRBJ2-4
clone size: few
D gene: .
V gene: TRBV13

CDR3 protein: CASSLRESSYEQYF
CDR3 DNA: TGTGCCAGCAGTCTCAGGGAATCAAGCTACGAGCAGTACTTC
J gene: TRBJ2-7
clone size: many
D gene: .
V gene: TRBV2

CDR3 protein: CATSDGRGRRNQPQHF
CDR3 DNA: TGTGCCACCAGTGACGGCAGGGGGCGAAGGAATCAGCCCCAGCATTTT
J gene: TRBJ1-5
clone size: many
D gene: TRBD1
V gene: TRBV24-1